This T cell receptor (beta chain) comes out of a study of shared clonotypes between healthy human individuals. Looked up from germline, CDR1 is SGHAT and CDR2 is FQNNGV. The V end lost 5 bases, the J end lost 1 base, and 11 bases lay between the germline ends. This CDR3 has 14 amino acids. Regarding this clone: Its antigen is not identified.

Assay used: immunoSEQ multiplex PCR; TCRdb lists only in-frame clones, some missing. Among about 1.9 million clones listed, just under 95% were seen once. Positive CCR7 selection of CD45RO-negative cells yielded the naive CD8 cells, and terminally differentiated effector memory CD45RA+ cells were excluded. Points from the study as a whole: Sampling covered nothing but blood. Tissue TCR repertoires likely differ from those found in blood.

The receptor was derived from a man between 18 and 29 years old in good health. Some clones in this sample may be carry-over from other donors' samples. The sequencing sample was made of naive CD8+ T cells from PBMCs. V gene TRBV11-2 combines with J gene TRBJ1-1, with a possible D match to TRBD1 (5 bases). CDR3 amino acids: CASSTAGKNTEAFF. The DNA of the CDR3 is TGTGCCAGCAGCACAGCAGGGAAGAACACTGAAGCTTTCTTT. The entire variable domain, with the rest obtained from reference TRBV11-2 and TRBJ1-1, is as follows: EAGVAQSPRYKIIEKRQSVAFWCNPISGHATLYWYQQILGQGPKLLIQFQNNGVVDDSQLPKDRFSAERLKGVDSTLKIQPAKLEDSAVYLCASSTAGKNTEAFFGQGTRLTVV.